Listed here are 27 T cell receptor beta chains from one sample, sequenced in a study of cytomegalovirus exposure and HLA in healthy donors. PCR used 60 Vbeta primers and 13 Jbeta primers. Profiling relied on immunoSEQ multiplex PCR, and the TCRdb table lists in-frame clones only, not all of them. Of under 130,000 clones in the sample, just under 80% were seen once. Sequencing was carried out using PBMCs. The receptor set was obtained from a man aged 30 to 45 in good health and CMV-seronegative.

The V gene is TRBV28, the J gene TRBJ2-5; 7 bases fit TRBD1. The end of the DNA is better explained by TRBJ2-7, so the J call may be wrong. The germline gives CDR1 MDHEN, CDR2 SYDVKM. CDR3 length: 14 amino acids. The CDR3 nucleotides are TGTGCCAGCAGTTTACGACAGGGTACCTACGAGCAGTACTTC. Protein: CASSLRQGTYEQYF.

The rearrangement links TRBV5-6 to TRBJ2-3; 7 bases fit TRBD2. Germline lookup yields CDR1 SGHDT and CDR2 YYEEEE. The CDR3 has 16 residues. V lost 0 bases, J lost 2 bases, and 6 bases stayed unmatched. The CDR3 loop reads CASSLVGGEDTDTQYF. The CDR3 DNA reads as TGTGCCAGCAGCTTGGTGGGGGGGGAAGACACAGATACGCAGTATTTT.

CDR3 amino acids: CASSGVGGNTGELFF. Written as DNA, the CDR3 is TGTGCCAGTAGTGGGGTGGGGGGAAACACCGGGGAGCTGTTTTTT. V usage is TRBV19 and J usage is TRBJ2-2, with D possibly being TRBD2 (6 bases). The germline V gene encodes CDR1 LNHDA and CDR2 SQIVND (reference sequence). This CDR3 is built from 15 residues. V shed 5 bases and J shed 2 bases, with 12 bases lying between them.

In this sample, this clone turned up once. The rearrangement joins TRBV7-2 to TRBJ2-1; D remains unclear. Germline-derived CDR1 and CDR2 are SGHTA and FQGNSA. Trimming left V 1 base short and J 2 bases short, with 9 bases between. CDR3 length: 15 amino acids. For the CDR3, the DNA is TGTGCCAGCAGCTTAGGGTGGCTAGCCTACAATGAGCAGTTCTTC. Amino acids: CASSLGWLAYNEQFF.

CDR3 DNA: TGCAGTTCCGGGTCGGCCTACGAGCAGTACTTC. Translating it yields CSSGSAYEQYF. The chain is built from TRBV20-1 and TRBJ2-7; D is uncertain. Trimming took 8 bases from V and 2 from J, leaving 10 bases between them. The CDR3 runs to 11 residues. Looked up from germline, CDR1 is DFQATT and CDR2 is SNEGSKA (reference sequence).

CDR3 bases: TGTGCCAGTAGTATGGGACAGGGAAACTCGAACACTGAAGCTTTCTTT. Protein product: CASSMGQGNSNTEAFF. V and J are TRBV19 and TRBJ1-1, with TRBD1 matching over 9 bases. The V gene's germline CDR1 is LNHDA and CDR2 SQIVND (reference sequence). The CDR3 totals 16 residues. The V gene end was trimmed by 3 bases and the J gene end by 1 base; junction bases not matched to a gene: 6. The whole variable domain, filled in from reference TRBV19 and TRBJ1-1, reads DGGITQSPKYLFRKEGQNVTLSCEQNLNHDAMYWYRQDPGQGLRLIYYSQIVNDFQKGDIAEGYSVSREKKESFPLTVTSAQKNPTAFYLCASSMGQGNSNTEAFFGQGTRLTVV.

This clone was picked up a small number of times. The CDR3 bases are TGTGCCAGCAGCCACGACAGAGGGGGCGATCGGGACACTGAAGCTTTCTTT. Amino acid sequence: CASSHDRGGDRDTEAFF. The rearrangement links TRBV13 to TRBJ1-1, with 7 bases identical to TRBD1. The CDR3 is 17 amino acids. The V and J ends lost 5 bases and 3 bases, in that order; junction bases with no gene match: 15. Germline V gives CDR1 PRHDT, CDR2 FYEKMQ (reference sequence).

CDR3 in DNA: TGTGCCAGCAGCTTAGAGGGGCAGGGGTTTAACCAAGAGACCCAGTACTTC. Translating gives CASSLEGQGFNQETQYF. This chain connects TRBV11-2 to TRBJ2-5, with D possibly being TRBD1 (6 bases). Germline V gene sequence: CDR1 SGHAT, CDR2 FQNNGV. With 0 bases removed from V and 0 bases from J, the gap between germline ends came to 14 bases. This CDR3 has 17 residues.

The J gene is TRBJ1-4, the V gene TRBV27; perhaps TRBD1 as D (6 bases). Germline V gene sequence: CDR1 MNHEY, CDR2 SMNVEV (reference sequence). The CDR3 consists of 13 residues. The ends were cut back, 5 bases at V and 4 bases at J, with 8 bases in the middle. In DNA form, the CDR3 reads TGTGCCAGCAGTCTCAGGGGTAATGAAAAACTGTTTTTT. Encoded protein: CASSLRGNEKLFF.

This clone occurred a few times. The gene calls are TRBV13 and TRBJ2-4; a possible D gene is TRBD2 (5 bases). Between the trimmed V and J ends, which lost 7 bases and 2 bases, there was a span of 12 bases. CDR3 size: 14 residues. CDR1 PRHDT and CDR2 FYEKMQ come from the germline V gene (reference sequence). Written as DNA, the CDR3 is TGTGCCAGCAACCCACAGCGGTCCAAAAACATTCAGTACTTC. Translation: CASNPQRSKNIQYF.

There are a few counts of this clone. CDR3 coding DNA: TGTGCCAGCAGCGTAGCGGACACTGAAGCTTTCTTT. It encodes CASSVADTEAFF. The V call is TRBV9, the J call TRBJ1-1; D gene unclear. Germline CDR1 SGDLS, CDR2 YYNGEE. Trimming left V 0 bases short and J 3 bases short, with 3 bases between. CDR3 length equals 12 residues.

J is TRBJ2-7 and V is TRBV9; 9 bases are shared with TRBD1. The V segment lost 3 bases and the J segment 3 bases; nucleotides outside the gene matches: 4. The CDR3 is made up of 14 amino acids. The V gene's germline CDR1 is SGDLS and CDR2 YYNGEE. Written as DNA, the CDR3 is TGTGCCAGCAGCGGGACAGGGGCTGGCTACGAGCAGTACTTC. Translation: CASSGTGAGYEQYF.

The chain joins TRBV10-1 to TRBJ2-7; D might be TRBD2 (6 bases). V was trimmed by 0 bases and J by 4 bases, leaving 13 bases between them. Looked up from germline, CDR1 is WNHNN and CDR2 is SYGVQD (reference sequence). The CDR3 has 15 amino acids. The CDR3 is CASSESIAAGYEQYF. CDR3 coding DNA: TGCGCCAGCAGTGAGTCGATAGCGGCAGGTTACGAGCAGTACTTC.

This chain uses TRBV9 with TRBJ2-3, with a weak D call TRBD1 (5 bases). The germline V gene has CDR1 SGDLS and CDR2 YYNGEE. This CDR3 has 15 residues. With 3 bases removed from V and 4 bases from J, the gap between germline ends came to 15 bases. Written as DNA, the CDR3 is TGTGCCAGCAGCGCAATACAAAGGGGCCCAGATACGCAGTATTTT. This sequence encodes CASSAIQRGPDTQYF.

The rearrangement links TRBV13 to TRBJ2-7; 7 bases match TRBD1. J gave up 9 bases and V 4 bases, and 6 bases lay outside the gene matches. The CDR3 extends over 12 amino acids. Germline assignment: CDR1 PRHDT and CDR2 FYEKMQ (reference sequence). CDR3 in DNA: TGTGCCAGCAGCTCACTCGGGACAGCGCAGTACTTC. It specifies CASSSLGTAQYF.

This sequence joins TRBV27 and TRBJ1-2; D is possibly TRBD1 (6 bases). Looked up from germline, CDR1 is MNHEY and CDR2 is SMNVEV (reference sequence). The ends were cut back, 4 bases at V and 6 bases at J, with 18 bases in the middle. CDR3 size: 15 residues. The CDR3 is CASSYRDPNLNGYTF. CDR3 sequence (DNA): TGTGCCAGCAGTTACAGGGATCCTAACCTAAATGGCTACACCTTC.

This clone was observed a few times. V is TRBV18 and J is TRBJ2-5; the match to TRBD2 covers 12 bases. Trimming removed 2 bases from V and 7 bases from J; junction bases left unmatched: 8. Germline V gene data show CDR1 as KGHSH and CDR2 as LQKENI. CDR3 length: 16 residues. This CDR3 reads CASSPYLTSGSATQYF. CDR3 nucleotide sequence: TGTGCCAGCTCACCATATCTGACTAGCGGGAGCGCGACCCAGTACTTC.

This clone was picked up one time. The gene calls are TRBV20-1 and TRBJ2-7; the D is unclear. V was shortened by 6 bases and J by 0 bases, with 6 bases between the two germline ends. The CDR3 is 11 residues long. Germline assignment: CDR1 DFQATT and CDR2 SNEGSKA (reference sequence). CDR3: CSAPSSYEQYF. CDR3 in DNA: TGCAGTGCCCCGTCCTCCTACGAGCAGTACTTC.

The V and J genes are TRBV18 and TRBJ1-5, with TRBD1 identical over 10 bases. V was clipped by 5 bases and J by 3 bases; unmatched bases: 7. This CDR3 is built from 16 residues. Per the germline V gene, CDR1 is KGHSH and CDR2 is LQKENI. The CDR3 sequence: CASSTYGTGANQPQHF. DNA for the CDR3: TGTGCCAGCTCAACGTACGGGACAGGGGCCAATCAGCCCCAGCATTTT.

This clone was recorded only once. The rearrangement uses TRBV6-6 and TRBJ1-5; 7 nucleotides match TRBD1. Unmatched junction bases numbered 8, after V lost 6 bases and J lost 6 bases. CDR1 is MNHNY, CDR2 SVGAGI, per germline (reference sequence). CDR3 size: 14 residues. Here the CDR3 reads CASRTGTVAQPQHF. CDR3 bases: TGTGCCAGCAGGACCGGGACAGTGGCTCAGCCCCAGCATTTT.

CDR3 sequence reads: CASRRSRDSNTGELFF. The CDR3 bases are TGTGCCAGCAGAAGGAGCCGGGACAGCAACACCGGGGAGCTGTTTTTT. The genes are TRBV27 and TRBJ2-2; 7 bases align to TRBD1. In germline, CDR1 is MNHEY, CDR2 SMNVEV (reference sequence). This CDR3 region has 16 residues. V shed 6 bases, J shed 2 bases, and the junction held 9 bases outside the gene matches.

The CDR3 bases are TGTGCCAGCTTCAGGGATACCGTCGAGACCCAGTACTTC. Its protein product is CASFRDTVETQYF. The chain is built from TRBV18 and TRBJ2-5; possible D gene TRBD1, 5 bases. CDR1 is KGHSH and CDR2 is LQKENI in the germline V gene. The CDR3 covers 13 residues. Trimming took 7 bases from V and 5 from J, leaving 14 bases between them. The variable domain in full, completed from reference TRBV18 and TRBJ2-5, reads NAGVMQNPRHLVRRRGQEARLRCSPMKGHSHVYWYRQLPEEGLKFMVYLQKENIIDESGMPKERFSAEFPKEGPSILRIQQVVRGDSAAYFCASFRDTVETQYFGPGTRLLVL.

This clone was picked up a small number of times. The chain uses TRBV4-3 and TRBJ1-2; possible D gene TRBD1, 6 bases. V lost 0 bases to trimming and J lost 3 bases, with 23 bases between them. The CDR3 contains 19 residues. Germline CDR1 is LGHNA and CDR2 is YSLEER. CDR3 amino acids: CASSQDSRRGYGRDYGYTF. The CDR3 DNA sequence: TGCGCCAGCAGCCAAGATAGTCGCAGGGGATATGGGAGAGACTATGGCTACACCTTC.

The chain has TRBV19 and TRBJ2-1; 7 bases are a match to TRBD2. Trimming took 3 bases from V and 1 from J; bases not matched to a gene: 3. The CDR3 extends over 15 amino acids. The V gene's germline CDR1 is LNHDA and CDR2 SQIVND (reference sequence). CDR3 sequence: CASSISGPSYNEQFF. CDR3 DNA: TGTGCCAGTAGTATTAGCGGGCCTTCCTACAATGAGCAGTTCTTC.

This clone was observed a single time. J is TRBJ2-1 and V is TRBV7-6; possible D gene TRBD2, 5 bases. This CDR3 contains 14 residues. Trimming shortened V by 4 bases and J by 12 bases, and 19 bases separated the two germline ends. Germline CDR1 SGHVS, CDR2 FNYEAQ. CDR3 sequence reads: CASSSLKEDGGQFF. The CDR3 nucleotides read TGTGCCAGCAGCTCCCTTAAGGAGGATGGCGGGCAGTTCTTC.

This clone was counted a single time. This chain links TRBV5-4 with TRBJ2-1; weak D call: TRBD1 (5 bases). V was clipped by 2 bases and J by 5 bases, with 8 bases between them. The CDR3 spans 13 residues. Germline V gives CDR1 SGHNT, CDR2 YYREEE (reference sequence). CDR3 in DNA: TGTGCCAGCAGCTTCCAGGGTCACAATGAGCAGTTCTTC. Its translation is CASSFQGHNEQFF. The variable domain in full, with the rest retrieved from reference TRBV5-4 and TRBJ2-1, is ETGVTQSPTHLIKTRGQQVTLRCSSQSGHNTVSWYQQALGQGPQFIFQYYREEENGRGNFPPRFSGLQFPNYSSELNVNALELDDSALYLCASSFQGHNEQFFGPGTRLTVL.

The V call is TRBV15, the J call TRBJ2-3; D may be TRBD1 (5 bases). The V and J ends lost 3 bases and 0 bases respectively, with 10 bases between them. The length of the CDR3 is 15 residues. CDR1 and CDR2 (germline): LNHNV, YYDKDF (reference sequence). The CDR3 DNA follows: TGTGCCACCAGCAGTTCTAGGGGCAGCACAGATACGCAGTATTTT. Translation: CATSSSRGSTDTQYF.